This TCR beta chain was found in a study of blood T cell repertoires in COVID-19. Overall study: The United States, Italy and Spain supplied acute and convalescent COVID-19 samples.

Generated by immunoSEQ multiplex PCR, the TCRdb table keeps only in-frame clones and is missing some. The repertoire holds about 110,000 clones, with around four fifths as singletons. The CDR3 runs 13 residues. Germline loops: CDR1 SGHAT, CDR2 FQNNGV. Trimming stripped 5 bases from V and 7 bases from J, with 14 bases between. Sequenced material: peripheral blood. This receptor was identified in a woman between 70 and 85 years old with acute or convalescent COVID-19. The rearrangement links TRBV11-2 to TRBJ1-2, with a weak D call TRBD1 (5 bases). The CDR3 region has the DNA TGTGCCAGCAGCGCTCCCGGGGGACCTGGCTACACCTTC. This translates into CASSAPGGPGYTF.